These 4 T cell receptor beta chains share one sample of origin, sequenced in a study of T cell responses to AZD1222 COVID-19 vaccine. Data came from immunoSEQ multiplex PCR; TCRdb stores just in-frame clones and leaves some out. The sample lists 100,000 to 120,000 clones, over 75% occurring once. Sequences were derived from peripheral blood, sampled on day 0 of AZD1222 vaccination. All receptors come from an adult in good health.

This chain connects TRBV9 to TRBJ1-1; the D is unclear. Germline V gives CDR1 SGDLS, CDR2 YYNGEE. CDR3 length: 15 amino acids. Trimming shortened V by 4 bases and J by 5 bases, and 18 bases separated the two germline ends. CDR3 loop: CASSYPGRPKTEAFF. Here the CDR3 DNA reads TGTGCCAGCAGCTATCCCGGCCGGCCCAAAACTGAAGCTTTCTTT.

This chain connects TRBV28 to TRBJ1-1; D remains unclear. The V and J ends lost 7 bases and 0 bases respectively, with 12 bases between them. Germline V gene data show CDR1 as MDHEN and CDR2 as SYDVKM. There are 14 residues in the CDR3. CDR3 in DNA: TGTGCCAGCACTTTCGGACTATTGAACACTGAAGCTTTCTTT. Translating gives CASTFGLLNTEAFF. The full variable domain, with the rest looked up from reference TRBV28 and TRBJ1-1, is DVKVTQSSRYLVKRTGEKVFLECVQDMDHENMFWYRQDPGLGLRLIYFSYDVKMKEKGDIPEGYSVSREKKERFSLILESASTNQTSMYLCASTFGLLNTEAFFGQGTRLTVV.

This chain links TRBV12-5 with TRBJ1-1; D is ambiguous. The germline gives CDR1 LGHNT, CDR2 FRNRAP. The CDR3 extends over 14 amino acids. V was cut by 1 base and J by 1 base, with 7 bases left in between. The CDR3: CASGLGQKNTEAFF. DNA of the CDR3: TGTGCTAGTGGTTTGGGGCAGAAGAACACTGAAGCTTTCTTT.

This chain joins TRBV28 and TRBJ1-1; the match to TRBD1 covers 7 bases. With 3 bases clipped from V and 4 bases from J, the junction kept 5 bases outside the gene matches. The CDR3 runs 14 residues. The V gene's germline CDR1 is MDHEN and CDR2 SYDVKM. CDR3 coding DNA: TGTGCCAGCAGTTTTAAGGGGGCGGGCACTGAAGCTTTCTTT. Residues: CASSFKGAGTEAFF.